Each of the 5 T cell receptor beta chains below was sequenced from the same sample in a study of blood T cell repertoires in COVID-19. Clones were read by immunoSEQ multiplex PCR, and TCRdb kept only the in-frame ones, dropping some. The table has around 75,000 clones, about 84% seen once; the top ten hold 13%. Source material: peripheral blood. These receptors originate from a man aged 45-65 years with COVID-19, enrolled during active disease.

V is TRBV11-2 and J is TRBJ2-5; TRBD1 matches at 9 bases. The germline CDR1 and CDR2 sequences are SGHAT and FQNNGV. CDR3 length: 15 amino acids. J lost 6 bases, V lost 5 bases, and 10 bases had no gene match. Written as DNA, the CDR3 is TGTGCCAGCAGCCCAAGGACAGGGGAACCTAAGACCCAGTACTTC. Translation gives CASSPRTGEPKTQYF.

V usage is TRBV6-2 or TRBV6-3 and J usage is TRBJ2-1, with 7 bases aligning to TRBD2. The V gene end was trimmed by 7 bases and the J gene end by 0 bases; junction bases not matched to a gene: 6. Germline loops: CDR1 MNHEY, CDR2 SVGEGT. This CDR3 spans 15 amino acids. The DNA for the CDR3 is TGTGCCAGCACCCCCGGGACTACCTCCTACAATGAGCAGTTCTTC. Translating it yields CASTPGTTSYNEQFF.

The CDR3 DNA follows: TGTGCCAGCACCAGACAGGGATCTAACTCTGGGGCCAACGTCCTGACTTTC. It encodes CASTRQGSNSGANVLTF. This rearrangement joins TRBV2 to TRBJ2-6; 7 bases are a match to TRBD1. Germline V CDR1 and CDR2: SNHLY, FYNNEI. This CDR3 has 17 amino acids. The V segment lost 7 bases and the J segment 0 bases; nucleotides outside the gene matches: 9.

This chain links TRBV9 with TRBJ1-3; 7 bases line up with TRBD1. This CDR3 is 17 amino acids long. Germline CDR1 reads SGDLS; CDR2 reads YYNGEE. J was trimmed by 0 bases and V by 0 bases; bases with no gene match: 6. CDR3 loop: CASSVARGGNSGNTIYF. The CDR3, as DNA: TGTGCCAGCAGCGTAGCACGAGGGGGCAACTCTGGAAACACCATATATTTT.

The CDR3: CASSTLHRGTGEAFF. For the CDR3, the DNA is TGTGCCAGCAGTACTCTACACAGGGGGACCGGAGAAGCTTTCTTT. The chain uses TRBV6-2 or TRBV6-3 and TRBJ1-1; 8 bases are shared with TRBD1. The germline V gene encodes CDR1 MNHEY and CDR2 SVGEGT. This CDR3 has 15 amino acids. Losses at the gene ends were 5 bases for V and 8 bases for J; bases not matched to a gene: 13.